Following are 24 T cell receptor beta chains from one sample sequenced in a study of human T cells and chemical hapten exposure (dated by TCRdb to the early 2020s). The time point label for this specimen denotes: pre-sensitization, week 0. The sample's treatment or condition label, in plain terms: therapeutic diphenylcyclopropenone sensitization with weekly scalp DPC. Total RNA was extracted from unfractionated whole blood that had been collected in Tempus Blood RNA tubes. The library was generated by RACE. The reads were generated on a NextSeq 500. TCRdb took the public reads, trimmed them with fastp at Q25, ran MiXCR for clone calling and kept in-frame beta chains. Rows are unified per CDR3 protein, each entry keeping the most common DNA and genes. The sample table contains under 40,000 distinct CDR3 sequences; only one count was recorded for 10% of them. 27% of the sample is in the top ten clones.

The sequenced sample was whole blood, obtained in connection with sensitization to the hapten diphenylcyclopropenone (DPC). These receptor sequences come from a man aged 45 to 65 with alopecia areata. Some clones in this sample may be carry-over from other donors' samples.

This clonotype was seen ten or more times. This sequence joins TRBV6-2 or TRBV6-3 and TRBJ2-1, with D perhaps matching TRBD2 (6 bases). The germline V gene has CDR1 MNHEY and CDR2 SVGEGT. The V and J ends lost 5 bases and 4 bases respectively, with 15 bases between them. The CDR3 totals 15 residues. CDR3 sequence: CASSLRAGTYNEQFF. The CDR3 DNA reads as TGTGCCAGCAGTCTCCGTGCGGGAACGTACAATGAGCAGTTCTTC.

The J gene is TRBJ2-7, the V gene TRBV5-6; D gene ambiguous. The germline V gene encodes CDR1 SGHDT and CDR2 YYEEEE. The V end lost 4 bases, the J end lost 3 bases, and 5 bases lay between the germline ends. The CDR3 runs to 11 residues. The CDR3 coding sequence is TGTGCCAGCAGCGCCAACTACGAGCAGTACTTC. This translates into CASSANYEQYF. The full variable domain, rest sourced from reference TRBV5-6 and TRBJ2-7, is DAGVTQSPTHLIKTRGQQVTLRCSPKSGHDTVSWYQQALGQGPQFIFQYYEEEERQRGNFPDRFSGHQFPNYSSELNVNALLLGDSALYLCASSANYEQYFGPGTRLTVT.

This clonotype was seen a handful of times. In DNA form, the CDR3 reads TGTGCCATCAGTGAGTCGATACTTCTGAGCAATGAGCAGTTCTTC. Translation gives CAISESILLSNEQFF. The chain has TRBV10-3 and TRBJ2-1; D call uncertain. Germline V CDR1 and CDR2: ENHRY, SYGVKD. Trimming left V 0 bases short and J 6 bases short, with 12 bases between. The CDR3 loop spans 15 amino acids.

The sample holds many counts of this clonotype. This sequence joins TRBV4-2 and TRBJ2-2; no definite D call. Trimming took 5 bases from V and 7 from J, leaving 14 bases between them. CDR1 is LGHNA and CDR2 is YNFKEQ in the germline V gene. The CDR3 has 14 residues. This CDR3 reads CASSDPDRFGELFF. CDR3 coding DNA: TGTGCCAGCAGCGATCCGGACCGATTCGGGGAGCTGTTTTTT.

This clonotype was seen repeatedly, ten times or more. For the CDR3, the DNA is TGCGCCAGCGGATCGCGACTAGCGGGGGGAGAGCAGTACTTC. Protein: CASGSRLAGGEQYF. V usage is TRBV5-1 and J usage is TRBJ2-7; TRBD2 agrees at 13 bases. V shed 7 bases, J shed 7 bases, and the junction held 8 bases outside the gene matches. The germline V gene has CDR1 SGHRS and CDR2 YFSETQ. The CDR3 has 14 amino acids. Filled out from reference TRBV5-1 and TRBJ2-7, the complete variable domain reads KAGVTQTPRYLIKTRGQQVTLSCSPISGHRSVSWYQQTPGQGLQFLFEYFSETQRNKGNFPGRFSGRQFSNSRSEMNVSTLELGDSALYLCASGSRLAGGEQYFGPGTRLTVT.

The chain links TRBV9 to TRBJ1-3, with D perhaps TRBD1 (5 bases). Germline values: CDR1 SGDLS, CDR2 YYNGEE. The CDR3 contains 15 residues. The V end lost 5 bases, the J end lost 0 bases, and 12 bases lay between the germline ends. The CDR3 loop reads CASRPAGSSGNTIYF. The CDR3 DNA follows: TGTGCCAGCAGACCCGCAGGGAGCTCTGGAAACACCATATATTTT.

With regard to this clonotype: Given a much more abundant clone one base away, this may be a read error. This chain uses TRBV18 with TRBJ2-2; tentative D call: TRBD1 (5 bases). The V end was cut by 0 bases, the J end by 0 bases, with 8 bases between. Germline V gene sequence: CDR1 KGHSH, CDR2 LQKENI. The CDR3 covers 16 residues. CDR3 sequence (DNA): TGTGCCAGCTCACCACCGGGGCCAACGAACACCGGGGAGCTGTTTTTT. Amino acids: CASSPPGPTNTGELFF.

This clonotype was seen only a few times. The V gene is TRBV27, the J gene TRBJ1-1; D may be TRBD1 (5 bases). Per germline, CDR1 MNHEY and CDR2 SMNVEV (reference sequence). The CDR3 has 13 amino acids. V lost 5 bases to trimming and J lost 5 bases, with 12 bases between them. In DNA, the CDR3 is TGTGCCAGCAGTACCTTCCAGGGAACTGAAGCTTTCTTT. Translating it yields CASSTFQGTEAFF.

This clonotype was recorded many times. The chain joins TRBV7-2 to TRBJ1-1, with D tentatively TRBD1 (5 bases). Deletions cut 1 base from V and 8 bases from J, with 11 bases between. The CDR3 extends over 13 amino acids. Germline CDR1 reads SGHTA; CDR2 reads FQGNSA. CDR3 loop: CASSLDQGGEAFF. The CDR3 nucleotides are TGTGCCAGCAGCTTAGATCAGGGAGGGGAAGCTTTCTTT.

This clonotype occurred many times. V gene TRBV29-1 combines with J gene TRBJ1-1; 8 bases map to TRBD1. Trimming took 5 bases from V and 0 from J; bases not matched to a gene: 14. The CDR3 totals 17 residues. CDR1 is SQVTM and CDR2 is ANQGSEA in the germline V gene. CDR3 amino acids: CSVPGGAVWGVNTEAFF. CDR3 DNA sequence: TGCAGCGTTCCAGGGGGCGCAGTTTGGGGTGTGAACACTGAAGCTTTCTTT. Supplemented by reference TRBV29-1 and TRBJ1-1, the full variable domain reads SAVISQKPSRDICQRGTSLTIQCQVDSQVTMMFWYRQQPGQSLTLIATANQGSEATYESGFVIDKFPISRPNLTFSTLTVSNMSPEDSSIYLCSVPGGAVWGVNTEAFFGQGTRLTVV.

This clonotype was seen a few times. The chain is built from TRBV6-5 and TRBJ2-1; D could derive from TRBD1 or TRBD2 (6 bases each). The CDR3 loop spans 17 amino acids. The V gene's germline CDR1 is MNHEY and CDR2 SVGAGI. V lost 0 bases to trimming and J lost 2 bases, with 14 bases between them. The DNA for the CDR3 is TGTGCCAGCAGTTACTCGGGAGGAGGGGGAGCCTACAATGAGCAGTTCTTC. Protein product: CASSYSGGGGAYNEQFF.

This clonotype came up many times. The chain links TRBV10-3 to TRBJ2-7; weak D call: TRBD1 (6 bases). Trimming took 2 bases from V and 0 from J, leaving 8 bases between them. CDR1 ENHRY and CDR2 SYGVKD come from the germline V gene. The CDR3 is made up of 14 amino acids. The CDR3 spells CAISEGQSSYEQYF. CDR3 in DNA: TGTGCCATCAGTGAGGGACAGAGCTCCTACGAGCAGTACTTC.

This clonotype was seen many times. V is TRBV19 and J is TRBJ1-5, with unresolved D. V gave up 2 bases and J gave up 7 bases, with 6 bases separating them. The CDR3 length is 12 residues. In germline, CDR1 is LNHDA, CDR2 SQIVND (reference sequence). CDR3 sequence reads: CASSIISQPQHF. DNA for the CDR3: TGTGCCAGTAGTATAATATCCCAGCCCCAGCATTTT. Drawing the rest from reference TRBV19 and TRBJ1-5, the complete variable domain is DGGITQSPKYLFRKEGQNVTLSCEQNLNHDAMYWYRQDPGQGLRLIYYSQIVNDFQKGDIAEGYSVSREKKESFPLTVTSAQKNPTAFYLCASSIISQPQHFGDGTRLSIL.

This clonotype was recorded many times. The V call is TRBV10-1, the J call TRBJ1-2; no firm D call. Looked up from germline, CDR1 is WNHNN and CDR2 is SYGVQD (reference sequence). Deletions cut 7 bases from V and 2 bases from J, with 29 bases between. The CDR3 length is 19 residues. The CDR3 DNA sequence: TGCGCCAGCAAACCCTCCACCATCGGGAGCATTGTAACGAACTATGGCTACACCTTC. Translation: CASKPSTIGSIVTNYGYTF.

V usage is TRBV15 and J usage is TRBJ2-6; D gene unclear. The CDR3 is 15 amino acids. Germline values: CDR1 LNHNV, CDR2 YYDKDF (reference sequence). V was pared by 3 bases and J by 4 bases, with 10 bases between. This CDR3 reads CATSSTTVGANVLTF. The CDR3 coding sequence is TGTGCCACCAGCAGTACGACGGTGGGGGCCAACGTCCTGACTTTC.

This clonotype appeared a few times. The gene calls are TRBV6-2 or TRBV6-3 and TRBJ2-3; 10 positions agree with TRBD2. Germline assignment: CDR1 MNHEY and CDR2 SVGEGT. The trim removed 4 bases at V and 2 bases at J, leaving 15 bases unmatched. The CDR3 has 19 amino acids. As DNA, the CDR3 is TGTGCCAGCAGTTCGCTTGAGACTAGCGGGTGGATCAACACAGATACGCAGTATTTT. Translating gives CASSSLETSGWINTDTQYF.

This clonotype turned up a few times. The chain combines TRBV7-9 with TRBJ2-2; the match to TRBD2 covers 7 bases. The germline V gene has CDR1 SEHNR and CDR2 FQNEAQ (reference sequence). The CDR3 extends over 17 amino acids. V gave up 3 bases and J gave up 3 bases; unmatched junction bases: 10. The CDR3 region is CASSFKGGSLYTGELFF. CDR3 nucleotides: TGTGCCAGCAGCTTCAAGGGCGGGAGCTTGTACACCGGGGAGCTGTTTTTT. The full variable domain, rest sourced from reference TRBV7-9 and TRBJ2-2, is DTGVSQNPRHKITKRGQNVTFRCDPISEHNRLYWYRQTLGQGPEFLTYFQNEAQLEKSRLLSDRFSAERPKGSFSTLEIQRTEQGDSAMYLCASSFKGGSLYTGELFFGEGSRLTVL.

The chain uses TRBV29-1 and TRBJ1-2; D is possibly TRBD1 (5 bases). Germline V gene data show CDR1 as SQVTM and CDR2 as ANQGSEA. CDR3 size: 13 residues. The V end lost 5 bases, the J end lost 2 bases, and 12 bases lay between the germline ends. The CDR3 sequence: CSVFRGRNYGYTF. As DNA, the CDR3 is TGCAGCGTTTTTCGGGGACGAAACTATGGCTACACCTTC. Full variable domain (outside the CDR3, taken from reference TRBV29-1 and TRBJ1-2): SAVISQKPSRDICQRGTSLTIQCQVDSQVTMMFWYRQQPGQSLTLIATANQGSEATYESGFVIDKFPISRPNLTFSTLTVSNMSPEDSSIYLCSVFRGRNYGYTFGSGTRLTVV.

A few counts support this clonotype. The CDR3 spells CASSVGGSGRPYEQYF. The CDR3, as DNA: TGTGCCAGCAGCGTAGGCGGTAGCGGGAGGCCCTACGAGCAGTACTTC. The chain employs TRBV9 and TRBJ2-7, with TRBD2 matching over 10 bases. This CDR3 comprises 16 residues. V trimming: 0 bases; J trimming: 2 bases; junction bases outside the gene matches: 5. Germline CDR1 is SGDLS and CDR2 is YYNGEE.

The chain combines TRBV7-9 with TRBJ2-7; D is perhaps TRBD1 or TRBD2 (5 bases each). The germline V gene encodes CDR1 SEHNR and CDR2 FQNEAQ (reference sequence). This CDR3 is built from 14 residues. Trimming left V 3 bases short and J 7 bases short, with 16 bases between. This CDR3 is CASSFGHGEGEQYF. Written as DNA, the CDR3 is TGTGCCAGCAGCTTCGGGCACGGAGAGGGGGAGCAGTACTTC.

V and J are TRBV10-3 and TRBJ2-2; D may be TRBD2 (6 bases). This CDR3 has 16 residues. The germline V and J ends were trimmed by 5 bases and 6 bases, with 19 bases remaining between them. CDR1 is ENHRY, CDR2 SYGVKD, per germline. CDR3: CAISSRLGGEAGELFF. CDR3 in DNA: TGTGCCATCAGTTCACGTCTGGGGGGAGAGGCCGGGGAGCTGTTTTTT.

In its sample, this clonotype was seen many times. The gene calls are TRBV28 and TRBJ2-7; D remains unclear. V was pared by 5 bases and J by 5 bases, with 19 bases between. CDR1 is MDHEN and CDR2 is SYDVKM in the germline V gene. CDR3 length equals 15 residues. CDR3 DNA sequence: TGTGCCAGCAGTCCCCCGACGGGCAATACGGACGAGCAGTACTTC. Translated, it gives CASSPPTGNTDEQYF.

This clonotype was counted a few times. The chain recombines TRBV4-2 with TRBJ1-6; D not certain. Germline-derived CDR1 and CDR2 are LGHNA and YNFKEQ. Trimming stripped 0 bases from V and 0 bases from J, with 15 bases between. There are 19 residues in the CDR3. The CDR3 sequence is CASSQDLQLRSSYNSPLHF. The DNA for the CDR3 is TGTGCCAGCAGCCAAGATCTCCAGCTCAGAAGCTCCTATAATTCACCCCTCCACTTT.

This clonotype has a handful of counts. The V and J genes are TRBV6-5 and TRBJ2-7; the match to TRBD1 covers 8 bases. Germline loops: CDR1 MNHEY, CDR2 SVGAGI. This CDR3 has 14 amino acids. The V and J ends lost 5 bases and 9 bases, in that order; junction bases with no gene match: 12. The CDR3 spells CASSPGQDSFVQYF. The CDR3, as DNA: TGTGCCAGCAGTCCGGGACAGGACTCCTTCGTGCAGTACTTC.